These 29 T cell receptor beta chains were sequenced from one sample in a study of blood T cell repertoires in COVID-19. Some clones are missing from TCRdb's copy, which holds only in-frame ones; the method was immunoSEQ multiplex PCR. The sample gives about 260,000 clones, 80% to 85% of which show up once; around 4% is in the top ten. The sample comprised peripheral blood. The receptors were gathered from a man in his fifties or sixties with acute or convalescent COVID-19.

The chain joins TRBV18 to TRBJ1-6, with D perhaps TRBD1 (6 bases). Trimming shortened V by 3 bases and J by 8 bases, and 32 bases separated the two germline ends. Germline V gives CDR1 KGHSH, CDR2 LQKENI. CDR3 size: 21 residues. Here the CDR3 reads CASSPMGPMALAQGSDSPLHF. CDR3 DNA: TGTGCCAGCTCACCGATGGGTCCGATGGCTTTGGCCCAGGGGTCGGATTCACCCCTCCACTTT. The whole variable domain, filled in from reference TRBV18 and TRBJ1-6, reads NAGVMQNPRHLVRRRGQEARLRCSPMKGHSHVYWYRQLPEEGLKFMVYLQKENIIDESGMPKERFSAEFPKEGPSILRIQQVVRGDSAAYFCASSPMGPMALAQGSDSPLHFGNGTRLTVT.

This chain joins TRBV10-3 and TRBJ2-7, with 7 bases matching TRBD1. The CDR3 runs to 13 residues. Germline V gene data show CDR1 as ENHRY and CDR2 as SYGVKD. J gave up 7 bases and V 3 bases, and 6 bases lay outside the gene matches. The CDR3 loop is CAISEVAGGEQYF. As DNA, the CDR3 is TGTGCCATCAGTGAAGTGGCAGGGGGTGAGCAGTACTTC.

This clone came up many times. The V and J genes are TRBV6-4 and TRBJ2-3, with 10 nucleotides matching TRBD2. The CDR3 is 17 amino acids. Germline-derived CDR1 and CDR2 are MRHNA and SNTAGT. With V trimmed by 2 bases and J by 3 bases, 8 bases remained unmatched. The chain's CDR3 is CASSDEPSGGMTDTQYF. In DNA form, the CDR3 reads TGTGCCAGCAGTGACGAACCTAGCGGGGGTATGACAGATACGCAGTATTTT.

The V call is TRBV4-2, the J call TRBJ1-5, with D hard to call. Germline-derived CDR1 and CDR2 are LGHNA and YNFKEQ. This CDR3 is 16 amino acids long. V gave up 0 bases and J gave up 7 bases, with 16 bases separating them. In DNA, the CDR3 is TGTGCCAGCAGCCAAGAGTTGACTTCCACAAGCCAGCCCCAGCATTTT. It is translated as CASSQELTSTSQPQHF.

The chain combines TRBV3-1 (or the pseudogene TRBV3-2) with TRBJ2-2; D remains ambiguous. The germline gives CDR1 LGHDT, CDR2 YNNKEL (reference sequence). The ends were cut back, 5 bases at V and 5 bases at J, with 6 bases in the middle. This CDR3 comprises 12 residues. The CDR3: CASSTQTGELFF. The CDR3 nucleotides read TGTGCCAGCAGCACTCAAACCGGGGAGCTGTTTTTT.

The chain joins TRBV7-8 to TRBJ2-7, with 9 bases matching TRBD2. Trimming removed 3 bases from V and 2 bases from J; junction bases left unmatched: 2. Germline CDR1 is SGHVS and CDR2 is FQNEAQ. The length of the CDR3 is 14 residues. CDR3 sequence (DNA): TGTGCCAGCAGCTTTAGCGGGAGCCCCTACGAGCAGTACTTC. Its translation is CASSFSGSPYEQYF. Together with reference TRBV7-8 and TRBJ2-7, the CDR3 gives the full variable domain: GAGVSQSPRYKVAKRGQDVALRCDPISGHVSLFWYQQALGQGPEFLTYFQNEAQLDKSGLPSDRFFAERPEGSVSTLKIQRTQQEDSAVYLCASSFSGSPYEQYFGPGTRLTVT.

The J gene is TRBJ2-5, the V gene TRBV2; 9 nucleotides match TRBD2. CDR3 length: 15 amino acids. Germline loops: CDR1 SNHLY, CDR2 FYNNEI. Trimming removed 4 bases from V and 4 bases from J; junction bases left unmatched: 7. The CDR3 sequence: CASSGSGGSLETQYF. CDR3 bases: TGTGCCAGCAGTGGTAGCGGGGGATCCCTAGAGACCCAGTACTTC.

Only a few counts were recorded for this clone. V and J are TRBV7-8 and TRBJ1-2; D not certain. The CDR3 covers 17 residues. CDR1 SGHVS and CDR2 FQNEAQ come from the germline V gene. Trimming pared 5 bases from V and 5 bases from J, leaving 24 bases between. The CDR3 loop is CASSPRNPSAGGYGYTF. In DNA form, the CDR3 reads TGTGCCAGCAGCCCTAGAAACCCGTCTGCGGGAGGGTATGGCTACACCTTC.

The genes are TRBV4-2 and TRBJ2-3, with TRBD2 as a possible D gene (5 bases). CDR1 is LGHNA, CDR2 YNFKEQ, per germline. The CDR3 has 16 residues. Trimming pared 4 bases from V and 0 bases from J, leaving 14 bases between. The CDR3 DNA reads as TGTGCCAGCAGCCTTGGGAGTTACTCTAGCACAGATACGCAGTATTTT. Translation: CASSLGSYSSTDTQYF.

This clone was recorded once. The genes are TRBV7-9 and TRBJ1-1, with TRBD1 matching over 7 bases. The CDR3 length is 14 residues. Germline loops: CDR1 SEHNR, CDR2 FQNEAQ (reference sequence). V was clipped by 3 bases and J by 3 bases; unmatched bases: 4. CDR3 nucleotides: TGTGCCAGCAGCTTCAGGGGGGAGTACACTGAAGCTTTCTTT. Protein product: CASSFRGEYTEAFF.

This clone was detected only a few times. The chain joins TRBV30 to TRBJ2-7; D remains ambiguous. From germline, CDR1 is GTSNPN and CDR2 SVGIG (reference sequence). This CDR3 is 15 amino acids long. The V end lost 0 bases, the J end lost 5 bases, and 17 bases lay between the germline ends. The CDR3 sequence: CAWSVQSAGSDEQYF. Here the CDR3 DNA reads TGTGCCTGGAGTGTACAATCGGCAGGTTCCGACGAGCAGTACTTC.

The chain uses TRBV5-1 and TRBJ2-1, with 8 bases fitting TRBD2. Looked up from germline, CDR1 is SGHRS and CDR2 is YFSETQ. The J segment lost 7 bases and the V segment lost 5 bases, leaving 11 bases of the junction unmatched. CDR3 size: 15 residues. In DNA form, the CDR3 reads TGCGCCAGCAGACGTAGCGGGGACGCCTTTAATGAGCAGTTCTTC. It specifies CASRRSGDAFNEQFF.

The chain carries TRBV11-2 and TRBJ1-6; D remains unclear. The CDR3 covers 14 residues. Germline V gives CDR1 SGHAT, CDR2 FQNNGV. V lost 2 bases and J lost 7, with 9 bases in between. As DNA, the CDR3 is TGTGCCAGCAGCTTACAAGTCGGGAATTCACCCCTCCACTTT. It specifies CASSLQVGNSPLHF. Full variable domain (outside the CDR3, taken from reference TRBV11-2 and TRBJ1-6): EAGVAQSPRYKIIEKRQSVAFWCNPISGHATLYWYQQILGQGPKLLIQFQNNGVVDDSQLPKDRFSAERLKGVDSTLKIQPAKLEDSAVYLCASSLQVGNSPLHFGNGTRLTVT.

This clone was seen only once. V and J are TRBV6-5 and TRBJ1-2; D uncertain. The CDR3 is 14 amino acids. Between the trimmed V and J ends, which lost 2 bases and 4 bases, there was a span of 11 bases. Germline assignment: CDR1 MNHEY and CDR2 SVGAGI. The CDR3 DNA sequence: TGTGCCAGCAGTTACCGACCCGAGGGCTATGGCTACACCTTC. It yields the protein CASSYRPEGYGYTF.

V is TRBV6-6 and J is TRBJ2-2, with 7 bases identical to TRBD2. There are 16 residues in the CDR3. The V segment lost 0 bases and the J segment 1 base; nucleotides outside the gene matches: 2. Germline V gene sequence: CDR1 MNHNY, CDR2 SVGAGI (reference sequence). CDR3 DNA: TGTGCCAGCAGTTACTCGGGAGGGAAGAACACCGGGGAGCTGTTTTTT. Residues: CASSYSGGKNTGELFF.

The chain is built from TRBV28 and TRBJ2-3; 10 bases map to TRBD2. Germline V gives CDR1 MDHEN, CDR2 SYDVKM. The CDR3 is made up of 14 amino acids. Germline trimming cut 6 bases from V and 10 bases from J; bases unmatched to any gene: 10. The CDR3 bases are TGTGCCAGCAGCCCAGCGGGAGGGCCGTTCGCGCAGTATTTT. This codes for CASSPAGGPFAQYF.

CDR3 residues: CASSQRQGLGGELFF. In DNA, the CDR3 is TGTGCCAGCAGCCAAAGACAGGGCCTGGGCGGGGAGCTGTTTTTT. The gene calls are TRBV6-6 and TRBJ2-2; 7 positions agree with TRBD1. V shed 6 bases, J shed 7 bases, and the junction held 11 bases outside the gene matches. Germline V gene data show CDR1 as MNHNY and CDR2 as SVGAGI (reference sequence). The CDR3 covers 15 residues.

The chain joins TRBV6-2 or TRBV6-3 to TRBJ1-5; D gene uncertain. This CDR3 has 15 residues. V was shortened by 2 bases and J by 2 bases, with 10 bases between the two germline ends. Per germline, CDR1 MNHEY and CDR2 SVGEGT. The CDR3 DNA reads as TGTGCCAGCAGTTACACTGGGCCAGGCAATCAGCCCCAGCATTTT. Translated: CASSYTGPGNQPQHF.

Points on this clone: Other DNA sequences in the same sample also yield this CDR3. This sequence joins TRBV4-1 and TRBJ1-2; a weak D match, TRBD1 (5 bases). The germline V and J ends were trimmed by 0 bases and 5 bases, with 10 bases remaining between them. The CDR3 sequence is 14 residues long. The germline V gene has CDR1 MGHRA and CDR2 YSYEKL. CDR3 coding DNA: TGCGCCAGCAGCCAAGAAGGGGCCGGGTATGGCTACACCTTC. It encodes CASSQEGAGYGYTF.

V usage is TRBV7-9 and J usage is TRBJ2-7, with D perhaps TRBD2 (6 bases). Per the germline V gene, CDR1 is SEHNR and CDR2 is FQNEAQ (reference sequence). The CDR3 runs 14 residues. Between the trimmed V and J ends, which lost 5 bases and 2 bases, there was a span of 13 bases. The CDR3 DNA reads as TGTGCCAGCAGCCCCGGCCCGGGAGCCTACGAGCAGTACTTC. The encoded protein is CASSPGPGAYEQYF.

In this sample, this clone turned up once. The chain joins TRBV11-2 to TRBJ1-1, with a possible D match to TRBD1 (6 bases). V lost 5 bases and J 2 bases, leaving 15 bases between the germline ends. The CDR3 is 15 amino acids. The germline gives CDR1 SGHAT, CDR2 FQNNGV. CDR3 DNA: TGTGCCAGCAGCCTCGCCGGGACACCCAACACTGAAGCTTTCTTT. This translates into CASSLAGTPNTEAFF.

CDR3: CASSLNSWETQYF. The CDR3, as DNA: TGTGCCAGCAGCCTAAACAGTTGGGAGACCCAGTACTTC. The J gene is TRBJ2-5, the V gene TRBV5-6; D ambiguous. V was shortened by 4 bases and J by 5 bases, with 12 bases between the two germline ends. The CDR3 runs 13 residues. From germline, CDR1 is SGHDT and CDR2 YYEEEE.

The chain has TRBV12-5 and TRBJ1-2, with a possible D match to TRBD1 (6 bases). This CDR3 is built from 15 residues. Germline CDR1 reads LGHNT; CDR2 reads FRNRAP. Trimming shortened V by 6 bases and J by 4 bases, and 18 bases separated the two germline ends. The CDR3 sequence: CASGRPGGRIYGYTF. DNA of the CDR3: TGTGCTAGTGGGCGGCCCGGGGGGCGGATCTATGGCTACACCTTC.

The chain is built from TRBV20-1 and TRBJ1-5; D is unresolved. The V end lost 3 bases, the J end lost 3 bases, and 12 bases lay between the germline ends. This CDR3 is 14 amino acids long. The germline V gene encodes CDR1 DFQATT and CDR2 SNEGSKA (reference sequence). CDR3: CSASRGIHNQPQHF. The CDR3 nucleotides read TGCAGTGCTAGTCGGGGAATCCACAATCAGCCCCAGCATTTT.

The gene calls are TRBV5-1 and TRBJ2-5, with a tentative D call TRBD1 (7 bases). V lost 4 bases, J lost 5 bases, and 12 bases lay in between. The CDR3 loop spans 13 amino acids. In germline, CDR1 is SGHRS, CDR2 YFSETQ. The CDR3 bases are TGCGCCAGCAGCGTGACAGGGAGGGAGACCCAGTACTTC. It codes for CASSVTGRETQYF.

Concerning this clone: At one end, the junction sequence differs from germline, possibly due to a read error. The V call is TRBV29-1, the J call TRBJ2-7; D gene unclear. CDR3 length: 12 amino acids. Looked up from germline, CDR1 is SQVTM and CDR2 is ANQGSEA. CDR3 loop: CGVVEPLYEQYF. CDR3 sequence (DNA): TGCGGCGTTGTCGAGCCCCTCTACGAGCAGTACTTC.

Here the CDR3 DNA reads TGTGCCAGCAGCCCCAGGGGTAACTATGGCTACACCTTC. This sequence encodes CASSPRGNYGYTF. This chain uses TRBV3-1 (or the pseudogene TRBV3-2) with TRBJ1-2; weak D call: TRBD1 (6 bases). The V and J ends lost 4 bases and 1 base respectively, with 7 bases between them. CDR3 length: 13 amino acids. Looked up from germline, CDR1 is LGHDT and CDR2 is YNNKEL (reference sequence).

This rearrangement joins TRBV27 to TRBJ2-1, with D perhaps matching TRBD1 (6 bases). The length of the CDR3 is 13 residues. V lost 5 bases to trimming and J lost 4 bases, with 9 bases between them. CDR1 and CDR2 from the germline V gene are MNHEY and SMNVEV (reference sequence). The CDR3 is CASSPTGYNEQFF. CDR3 DNA sequence: TGTGCCAGCAGTCCTACAGGGTACAATGAGCAGTTCTTC.

The chain uses TRBV5-4 and TRBJ1-2; 8 bases line up with TRBD1. With 4 bases clipped from V and 8 bases from J, the junction kept 10 bases outside the gene matches. The CDR3 consists of 14 residues. Germline CDR1 SGHNT, CDR2 YYREEE (reference sequence). CDR3 region: CASSHRTGIEGYTF. CDR3 DNA sequence: TGTGCCAGCAGCCACCGGACAGGGATTGAGGGCTACACCTTC.